These T cell receptor beta chains were read from a single sample in a study of T cell changes during pregnancy in multiple sclerosis. Produced via immunoSEQ multiplex PCR; TCRdb's table is partial and in-frame only. The sample holds approximately 100,000 clones, 75% to 95% seen once. The specimen was peripheral blood, collected in the second trimester of pregnancy. All receptors come from a female donor with multiple sclerosis, enrolled in a pregnancy study. CDR3s include the opening cysteine and the closing phenylalanine or tryptophan. The D gene is left open where the match is weak. Not all rows give a size; the values are once, few, many and, for expanded clones, a class.

v_call	clone_size	j_call	d_call	cdr3_aa	cdr3_nt
TRBV6-5	.	TRBJ2-2	TRBD2	CASSGLAGLAGELFF	TGTGCCAGCAGTGGACTAGCGGGTTTGGCCGGGGAGCTGTTTTTT
TRBV27	.	TRBJ2-7	.	CASSLSRGAYEQYF	TGTGCCAGCAGTTTGTCCCGAGGCGCCTACGAGCAGTACTTC
TRBV5-4	.	TRBJ2-5	.	CASSSGGVETQYF	TGTGCCAGCAGCTCCGGGGGAGTGGAGACCCAGTACTTC
TRBV27	.	TRBJ2-2	.	CASSPIGGHVTGELFF	TGTGCCAGCAGCCCTATTGGAGGGCACGTCACCGGGGAGCTGTTTTTT
TRBV15	once	TRBJ1-1	TRBD1	CATSREDRPNTEAFF	TGTGCCACCAGCAGGGAGGACAGGCCGAACACTGAAGCTTTCTTT
TRBV10-3	.	TRBJ2-7	.	CAISGAREVSEQYF	TGTGCCATCAGTGGAGCCAGGGAAGTATCCGAGCAGTACTTC
TRBV5-1	.	TRBJ2-5	TRBD2	CASIAGNGETQYF	TGCGCCAGCATAGCGGGAAATGGCGAGACCCAGTACTTC
TRBV5-1	.	TRBJ2-5	TRBD1	CASSLVDRRETQYF	TGCGCCAGCAGCTTGGTGGACAGGAGGGAGACCCAGTACTTC
TRBV5-5	.	TRBJ1-1	.	CASSSGRAFF	TGTGCCAGCAGCTCCGGGAGGGCTTTCTTT
TRBV5-8	.	TRBJ2-7	TRBD2	CASNPRVAGDTYEQYF	TGTGCCAGCAACCCCCGGGTGGCGGGGGATACCTACGAGCAGTACTTC
TRBV19	.	TRBJ1-5	TRBD1	CASSARDRYQPQHF	TGTGCCAGTAGTGCCCGGGACAGGTATCAGCCCCAGCATTTT
TRBV5-8	.	TRBJ2-7	TRBD2	CASSPGLAGTYEQYF	TGTGCCAGCAGCCCGGGACTAGCGGGAACCTACGAGCAGTACTTC
TRBV18	.	TRBJ2-1	TRBD1	CASTPQGASPYNEQFF	TGTGCCAGCACCCCGCAGGGGGCTTCGCCCTACAATGAGCAGTTCTTC
TRBV7-9	.	TRBJ2-5	TRBD2	CASSLDLAGQETQYF	TGTGCCAGCAGCTTAGATCTAGCGGGCCAAGAGACCCAGTACTTC
TRBV7-9	.	TRBJ2-5	TRBD2	CASSFSAGGAMKETQYF	TGTGCCAGCAGCTTTTCAGCGGGAGGTGCGATGAAAGAGACCCAGTACTTC
TRBV19	once	TRBJ2-1	TRBD2	CASSIFAGGPSYNEQFF	TGTGCCAGTAGTATATTTGCGGGAGGCCCATCCTACAATGAGCAGTTCTTC
TRBV9	.	TRBJ1-4	.	CASSVAPTGLNEKLFF	TGTGCCAGCAGCGTAGCTCCGACAGGACTTAATGAAAAACTGTTTTTT
TRBV2	.	TRBJ2-1	TRBD2	CASSFGLADTLSYNEQFF	TGTGCCAGCAGTTTTGGACTAGCGGATACTCTCTCCTACAATGAGCAGTTCTTC
TRBV6-5	.	TRBJ2-7	.	CASRRQDLYEQYF	TGTGCCAGCAGGAGACAAGACCTCTACGAGCAGTACTTC
TRBV6-6	.	TRBJ1-3	.	CASRTPRVSGNTIYF	TGTGCCAGCAGGACCCCCCGGGTCTCTGGAAACACCATATATTTT
TRBV28	few	TRBJ1-1	TRBD1	CASSDRGLNTEAFF	TGTGCCAGCAGTGACAGGGGGCTCAACACTGAAGCTTTCTTT
TRBV27	.	TRBJ2-1	TRBD2	CASSPGTSGSVYNEQFF	TGTGCCAGCAGTCCGGGGACTAGCGGGAGTGTGTACAATGAGCAGTTCTTC
TRBV6-5	.	TRBJ2-7	.	CASSYSDHTSYEQYF	TGTGCCAGCAGTTACTCTGATCACACCTCCTACGAGCAGTACTTC
TRBV6-1	once	TRBJ2-1	TRBD1	CASSGPGQGNNEQFF	TGTGCCAGCAGTGGACCGGGACAGGGTAACAATGAGCAGTTCTTC
TRBV7-9	.	TRBJ2-7	.	CASSGGEQYF	TGTGCCAGCAGCGGAGGGGAGCAGTACTTC
TRBV20-1	.	TRBJ1-1	.	CSAKGPGEAFF	TGCAGTGCTAAAGGCCCGGGTGAAGCTTTCTTT
TRBV25-1	.	TRBJ2-2	.	CASSAREHTGELFF	TGTGCCAGCAGTGCCCGGGAACACACCGGGGAGCTGTTTTTT
TRBV28	.	TRBJ1-4	.	CASSLPTGGSPLFF	TGTGCCAGCAGTTTACCCACCGGAGGTTCGCCCTTGTTTTTT
TRBV10-3	.	TRBJ2-7	.	CAARDSSYEQYF	TGTGCCGCAAGAGACAGCTCCTACGAGCAGTACTTC
TRBV7-3	.	TRBJ2-1	TRBD2	CASSPAGTYNEQFF	TGTGCCAGCAGCCCAGCGGGAACCTACAATGAGCAGTTCTTC
TRBV6-6	.	TRBJ1-1	TRBD1	CASSYQGAGGGSEAFF	TGTGCCAGCAGTTATCAGGGGGCAGGGGGGGGCTCTGAAGCTTTCTTT
TRBV25-1	.	TRBJ2-2	TRBD2	CASRAGGNTGELFF	TGTGCCAGCAGAGCGGGAGGGAACACCGGGGAGCTGTTTTTT
TRBV6-6	.	TRBJ2-1	TRBD2	CASSYLSPAGVF	TGTGCCAGCAGTTACTTATCACCCGCGGGGGTCTTC
TRBV15	.	TRBJ1-5	TRBD1	CATRKQGAGGLSPQHF	TGTGCCACCAGGAAGCAGGGGGCAGGCGGGTTAAGCCCCCAGCATTTT
TRBV18	.	TRBJ1-1	.	CASSPLDSMNTEAFF	TGTGCCAGCTCCCCTCTAGACAGTATGAACACTGAAGCTTTCTTT
TRBV2	.	TRBJ1-5	TRBD1	CASSPSTGKNQPQHF	TGTGCCAGCAGTCCTTCGACAGGGAAGAATCAGCCCCAGCATTTT
TRBV7-3	.	TRBJ2-1	TRBD1	CASSRDSLYNEQFF	TGTGCCAGCAGCCGGGACAGCCTATACAATGAGCAGTTCTTC
TRBV28	.	TRBJ2-2	.	CASSFNPIGPANTGELFF	TGTGCCAGCAGTTTTAACCCGATTGGGCCCGCGAACACCGGGGAGCTGTTTTTT
TRBV19	once	TRBJ1-5	.	CASSWLNQPQHF	TGTGCCAGTAGTTGGCTCAATCAGCCCCAGCATTTT
TRBV5-1	.	TRBJ1-1	TRBD1	CASSLARGPEAFF	TGCGCCAGCAGCTTGGCCAGGGGGCCTGAAGCTTTCTTT
TRBV10-3	once	TRBJ1-2	.	CAISELLGGAGAYTF	TGTGCCATCAGTGAGCTTTTGGGAGGGGCGGGGGCCTACACCTTC
TRBV7-2	.	TRBJ2-3	TRBD1	CASSLTILGQGAQYF	TGTGCCAGCAGCCTGACCATCCTTGGACAGGGGGCACAGTATTTT
TRBV5-6	once	TRBJ1-3	TRBD1	CASSQQGVNTIYF	TGTGCCAGCAGTCAACAGGGGGTCAACACCATATATTTT
TRBV6-1	.	TRBJ2-7	.	CASILNPRGTEQYF	TGTGCCAGCATTCTCAACCCTCGCGGGACCGAGCAGTACTTC
TRBV29-1	.	TRBJ2-7	.	CSVTPPGFYEQYF	TGCAGCGTCACCCCCCCCGGGTTCTACGAGCAGTACTTC
TRBV7-9	.	TRBJ2-7	TRBD1	CASSWGTAYEQYF	TGTGCCAGCAGCTGGGGGACAGCCTACGAGCAGTACTTC
TRBV6-1	.	TRBJ2-1	.	CASSVGVADGRNNEQFF	TGTGCCAGCAGTGTGGGGGTAGCGGACGGACGAAACAATGAGCAGTTCTTC
TRBV5-1	.	TRBJ1-2	TRBD1	CASSYGTVDGYTF	TGCGCCAGCAGTTACGGGACAGTGGATGGCTACACCTTC
TRBV7-6	.	TRBJ1-2	TRBD1	CASSLDKGAFMGYTF	TGTGCCAGCAGCTTAGATAAGGGGGCTTTCATGGGCTACACCTTC